One sample yielded the 32 T cell receptor beta chains listed below, sequenced in a study of blood T cell repertoires in COVID-19. Some clones are missing from TCRdb's copy, which holds only in-frame ones; the method was immunoSEQ multiplex PCR. Of more than 200,000 clones listed, around 86% are singletons. Source material: PBMCs or T cells enriched from blood (not recorded which). The receptor source for this set is a woman aged 45 to 65 who had recovered from COVID-19.

The chain has TRBV28 and TRBJ1-1; D is ambiguous. The CDR3 runs 15 residues. Germline CDR1 MDHEN, CDR2 SYDVKM. Trimming took 2 bases from V and 5 from J, leaving 15 bases between them. CDR3 loop: CASSLVVLLRTEAFF. The DNA of the CDR3 is TGTGCCAGCAGTTTAGTTGTCCTTCTGAGGACTGAAGCTTTCTTT.

The chain has TRBV14 and TRBJ2-5, with D possibly matching TRBD1 (6 bases). The CDR3 spans 16 residues. The germline V and J ends were trimmed by 0 bases and 2 bases, with 13 bases remaining between them. Germline-derived CDR1 and CDR2 are SGHDN and FVKESK. This chain's CDR3 is CASSQDLGTIQETQYF. Here the CDR3 DNA reads TGTGCCAGCAGCCAAGATCTCGGGACAATACAAGAGACCCAGTACTTC.

This sequence joins TRBV9 and TRBJ1-5, with 7 bases lining up with TRBD1. CDR3 length equals 15 residues. Germline V gene data show CDR1 as SGDLS and CDR2 as YYNGEE. J gave up 0 bases and V 3 bases, and 3 bases lay outside the gene matches. The CDR3 DNA reads as TGTGCCAGCAGCGGGACAGGCGATAGCAATCAGCCCCAGCATTTT. This sequence encodes CASSGTGDSNQPQHF.

This sequence joins TRBV25-1 and TRBJ2-1; the match to TRBD2 covers 8 bases. V lost 5 bases, J lost 5 bases, and 11 bases stayed unmatched. The CDR3 has 16 residues. The V gene's germline CDR1 is MGHDK and CDR2 SYGVNS. As DNA, the CDR3 is TGTGCCAGCAGTTCCCCGGGTAGCGGGATCCACAATGAGCAGTTCTTC. Translation: CASSSPGSGIHNEQFF.

The rearrangement uses TRBV4-1 and TRBJ1-2; no firm D call. The V gene lost 4 bases and the J gene lost 1 base, with 13 bases spanning the gap. CDR1 and CDR2 (germline): MGHRA, YSYEKL. This CDR3 has 15 amino acids. The CDR3: CASSPIRRDNYGYTF. CDR3 coding DNA: TGCGCCAGCAGCCCTATTCGACGGGATAACTATGGCTACACCTTC.

The genes are TRBV6-8 and TRBJ2-1; 13 positions match TRBD2. V lost 2 bases and J lost 8; bases outside the gene matches: 6. The CDR3 contains 16 residues. The germline CDR1 and CDR2 sequences are MNHGY and SAAAGT. The CDR3 DNA reads as TGTGCCAGCAGTTACCGGACTAGCGGGAGCGCTCATGAGCAGTTCTTC. Its translation is CASSYRTSGSAHEQFF.

CDR3 amino acids: CASSLSRIAGGSGYTF. The DNA for the CDR3 is TGTGCCAGCAGCTTAAGTCGGATTGCAGGGGGCAGTGGCTACACCTTC. J is TRBJ1-2 and V is TRBV7-8; 8 bases line up with TRBD1. CDR1 and CDR2 from the germline V gene are SGHVS and FQNEAQ. Trimming cost V 2 bases and J 7 bases; bases outside gene matches: 12. This CDR3 spans 16 amino acids.

The V call is TRBV9, the J call TRBJ1-4, with 8 bases that match TRBD1. This CDR3 is built from 15 residues. Germline values: CDR1 SGDLS, CDR2 YYNGEE. The V segment lost 0 bases and the J segment 7 bases; nucleotides outside the gene matches: 5. Here the CDR3 reads CASSVAGQGAEKLFF. Written as DNA, the CDR3 is TGTGCCAGCAGCGTAGCAGGTCAGGGGGCTGAAAAACTGTTTTTT.

V gene TRBV15 combines with J gene TRBJ2-3; 7 positions match TRBD1. V dropped 0 bases and J dropped 5; count of bases not matched to a gene: 8. The CDR3 extends over 16 amino acids. The germline V gene has CDR1 LNHNV and CDR2 YYDKDF (reference sequence). For the CDR3, the DNA is TGTGCCACCAGCAGAGACTCTCCAGGGGGTATAGATACGCAGTATTTT. This codes for CATSRDSPGGIDTQYF.

This chain connects TRBV27 to TRBJ1-2; 9 nucleotides align to TRBD1. CDR1 and CDR2 from the germline V gene are MNHEY and SMNVEV (reference sequence). V lost 6 bases and J lost 6; bases outside the gene matches: 17. The CDR3 sequence is 17 residues long. The CDR3 region has the DNA TGTGCCAGCAGCACTATCCGGGGACAGGGAGGATTGGATGGCTACACCTTC. It specifies CASSTIRGQGGLDGYTF.

The genes are TRBV5-1 and TRBJ2-1; D may be TRBD2 (6 bases). The germline V and J ends were trimmed by 4 bases and 4 bases, with 15 bases remaining between them. In germline, CDR1 is SGHRS, CDR2 YFSETQ. The CDR3 loop spans 15 amino acids. CDR3 sequence reads: CASSAGGGVYNEQFF. The DNA of the CDR3 is TGCGCCAGCAGCGCCGGGGGAGGCGTTTACAATGAGCAGTTCTTC.

The V call is TRBV2, the J call TRBJ2-1; no firm D call. This CDR3 contains 15 residues. Trimming removed 2 bases from V and 1 base from J, with 9 bases in between. The germline CDR1 and CDR2 sequences are SNHLY and FYNNEI. CDR3 loop: CASSESRLSYNEQFF. CDR3 DNA: TGTGCCAGCAGTGAAAGCAGACTTTCCTACAATGAGCAGTTCTTC.

J is TRBJ2-7 and V is TRBV10-3; 12 bases agree with TRBD2. After removal of 4 bases from V and 6 bases from J, the junction contained 10 bases not matched to a gene. Germline V gives CDR1 ENHRY, CDR2 SYGVKD. The CDR3 extends over 16 amino acids. This CDR3 is CAISGNRTSGTIEQYF. For the CDR3, the DNA is TGTGCCATCAGTGGAAACCGGACTAGCGGGACGATCGAGCAGTACTTC.

The V gene is TRBV3-1 (or the pseudogene TRBV3-2), the J gene TRBJ2-6, with D possibly matching TRBD2 (5 bases). V lost 8 bases to trimming and J lost 2 bases, with 7 bases between them. The CDR3 is 13 residues long. The germline V gene has CDR1 LGHDT and CDR2 YNNKEL (reference sequence). CDR3 DNA: TGTGCCAGCGCGGGCCCTGGGGCCAACGTCCTGACTTTC. Residues: CASAGPGANVLTF.

The chain links TRBV30 to TRBJ1-6, with 9 bases fitting TRBD1. The germline CDR1 and CDR2 sequences are GTSNPN and SVGIG (reference sequence). The length of the CDR3 is 15 residues. V was clipped by 1 base and J by 9 bases; unmatched bases: 7. CDR3 sequence (DNA): TGTGCCTGGAGTGAGAATCGGGACAGGGCTTCACCCCTCCACTTT. It codes for CAWSENRDRASPLHF.

The chain combines TRBV5-4 with TRBJ2-1; 12 bases agree with TRBD1. This CDR3 is built from 15 residues. Germline loops: CDR1 SGHNT, CDR2 YYREEE (reference sequence). With 4 bases clipped from V and 8 bases from J, the junction kept 7 bases outside the gene matches. CDR3 sequence: CASSHRDRGPHEQFF. The CDR3, as DNA: TGTGCCAGCAGCCACCGGGACAGGGGGCCCCATGAGCAGTTCTTC.

The V and J genes are TRBV5-1 and TRBJ1-4; 7 nucleotides match TRBD1. The CDR3 length is 15 residues. Germline-derived CDR1 and CDR2 are SGHRS and YFSETQ. With 0 bases clipped from V and 7 bases from J, the junction kept 6 bases outside the gene matches. CDR3 amino acids: CASSLGDSEFEKLFF. In nucleotides, the CDR3 is TGCGCCAGCAGCTTGGGGGACAGCGAATTTGAAAAACTGTTTTTT.

This chain connects TRBV6-9 to TRBJ2-1, with TRBD2 matching over 7 bases. V lost 1 base to trimming and J lost 6 bases; unmatched junction nucleotides: 9. Looked up from germline, CDR1 is MNHGY and CDR2 is SVAAGI. The CDR3 covers 16 residues. CDR3 DNA sequence: TGTGCCAGCAGTTATTGTTTGCGGGAGTTGGGCAATGAGCAGTTCTTC. This codes for CASSYCLRELGNEQFF.

The chain is built from TRBV4-2 and TRBJ2-2, with 7 nucleotides matching TRBD2. The germline CDR1 and CDR2 sequences are LGHNA and YNFKEQ. The CDR3 has 17 residues. Losses at the gene ends were 0 bases for V and 1 base for J; bases not matched to a gene: 5. This chain's CDR3 is CASSQDLASGNTGELFF. Here the CDR3 DNA reads TGTGCCAGCAGCCAAGATTTGGCTAGCGGGAACACCGGGGAGCTGTTTTTT.

This chain links TRBV3-1 (or the pseudogene TRBV3-2) with TRBJ1-3; TRBD1 agrees at 7 bases. The CDR3 runs 14 residues. With 3 bases clipped from V and 4 bases from J, the junction kept 3 bases outside the gene matches. Germline V gene data show CDR1 as LGHDT and CDR2 as YNNKEL (reference sequence). The DNA of the CDR3 is TGTGCCAGCAGCCATACAGGGGACGGAAACACCATATATTTT. This codes for CASSHTGDGNTIYF.

CDR3 sequence: CASSSDRRTLNTEAFF. Written as DNA, the CDR3 is TGTGCCAGCAGTTCGGACAGGCGGACCCTAAACACTGAAGCTTTCTTT. The chain combines TRBV28 with TRBJ1-1; 7 bases match TRBD1. The germline V gene has CDR1 MDHEN and CDR2 SYDVKM. V shed 4 bases, J shed 2 bases, and the junction held 10 bases outside the gene matches. The CDR3 covers 16 residues. The full variable domain, its missing parts supplied by reference TRBV28 and TRBJ1-1, is DVKVTQSSRYLVKRTGEKVFLECVQDMDHENMFWYRQDPGLGLRLIYFSYDVKMKEKGDIPEGYSVSREKKERFSLILESASTNQTSMYLCASSSDRRTLNTEAFFGQGTRLTVV.

Here the CDR3 reads CASSFAGTYGHQPQHF. Written as DNA, the CDR3 is TGTGCCAGCAGTTTTGCTGGGACATATGGCCATCAGCCCCAGCATTTT. J is TRBJ1-5 and V is TRBV27; D might be TRBD1 (6 bases). Per the germline V gene, CDR1 is MNHEY and CDR2 is SMNVEV (reference sequence). The V and J ends lost 3 bases and 5 bases respectively, with 17 bases between them. The CDR3 length is 16 residues.

V usage is TRBV11-2 and J usage is TRBJ1-3; possibly TRBD1 for D (5 bases). Germline assignment: CDR1 SGHAT and CDR2 FQNNGV. CDR3 length: 15 amino acids. Trimming stripped 1 base from V and 0 bases from J, with 7 bases between. The CDR3 reads CASSLVDSSGNTIYF. CDR3 nucleotides: TGTGCCAGCAGCTTAGTTGACAGCTCTGGAAACACCATATATTTT.

The chain has TRBV3-1 (or the pseudogene TRBV3-2) and TRBJ1-1, with D unclear. V lost 5 bases and J lost 4, with 14 bases in between. Germline CDR1 is LGHDT and CDR2 is YNNKEL (reference sequence). The CDR3 consists of 14 residues. Here the CDR3 reads CASSGEEPFTEAFF. The DNA of the CDR3 is TGTGCCAGCAGCGGAGAAGAGCCGTTCACTGAAGCTTTCTTT.

The chain recombines TRBV6-5 with TRBJ1-2; 8 bases align to TRBD1. V shed 2 bases and J 6 bases; nucleotides not matched to a gene: 5. CDR3 size: 14 residues. Germline V lookup: CDR1 MNHEY, CDR2 SVGAGI. The CDR3 loop is CASSYLGQGDGYTF. CDR3 DNA: TGTGCCAGCAGTTACCTCGGACAGGGAGATGGCTACACCTTC.

The rearrangement joins TRBV25-1 to TRBJ1-5; maybe TRBD1 (5 bases). Per germline, CDR1 MGHDK and CDR2 SYGVNS. V dropped 3 bases and J dropped 1 base, with 13 bases sitting between them. The CDR3 length is 16 residues. The chain's CDR3 is CASSDGGWVSNQPQHF. In DNA, the CDR3 is TGTGCCAGCAGTGACGGGGGGTGGGTGAGCAATCAGCCCCAGCATTTT.

The chain is built from TRBV11-2 and TRBJ2-5; D is perhaps TRBD2 (6 bases). Germline V gives CDR1 SGHAT, CDR2 FQNNGV. Trimming removed 2 bases at V and 0 bases at J, with 13 bases between. The CDR3 runs to 16 residues. The CDR3 bases are TGTGCCAGCAGCTTAACAGGACTATTGTACCAAGAGACCCAGTACTTC. Its translation: CASSLTGLLYQETQYF.

This rearrangement joins TRBV27 to TRBJ2-1; 9 bases match TRBD2. Germline V gene sequence: CDR1 MNHEY, CDR2 SMNVEV (reference sequence). The CDR3 runs to 15 residues. The V segment lost 6 bases and the J segment 8 bases; nucleotides outside the gene matches: 11. In nucleotides, the CDR3 is TGTGCCAGCAGCCGGGGGGGTAGCGGGAGTTATGAGCAGTTCTTC. It translates to CASSRGGSGSYEQFF.

The chain recombines TRBV3-1 (or the pseudogene TRBV3-2) with TRBJ1-2, with 8 bases matching TRBD1. V shed 3 bases, J shed 6 bases, and the junction held 9 bases outside the gene matches. Germline CDR1 and CDR2: LGHDT and YNNKEL (reference sequence). CDR3 size: 15 residues. As DNA, the CDR3 is TGTGCCAGCAGCCAGGACTGGACAGGGTTAAATGGCTACACCTTC. Translating it yields CASSQDWTGLNGYTF.

V usage is TRBV28 and J usage is TRBJ2-3; a weak D match, TRBD2 (6 bases). Germline lookup yields CDR1 MDHEN and CDR2 SYDVKM. The CDR3 loop spans 15 amino acids. Trimming stripped 5 bases from V and 4 bases from J, with 16 bases between. The CDR3: CASSPSTSGSDTQYF. The CDR3 nucleotides read TGTGCCAGCAGTCCCTCGACTAGTGGTTCAGATACGCAGTATTTT.

This clone was seen once. The chain couples TRBV11-2 to TRBJ2-3; the match to TRBD2 covers 12 bases. The germline V gene has CDR1 SGHAT and CDR2 FQNNGV. The CDR3 runs to 18 residues. Trimming removed 3 bases from V and 2 bases from J; junction bases left unmatched: 9. The CDR3 region is CASSFPRTSGAITDTQYF. In DNA form, the CDR3 reads TGTGCCAGCAGCTTTCCGAGGACTAGCGGGGCAATCACAGATACGCAGTATTTT.

CDR3 bases: TGTGCCAGCAGCCCCTTCACAGGGTTCTACACCTTC. Translation: CASSPFTGFYTF. The chain combines TRBV3-1 (or the pseudogene TRBV3-2) with TRBJ1-2, with a tentative D call TRBD1 (6 bases). Trimming removed 4 bases at V and 10 bases at J, with 13 bases between. CDR3 length: 12 residues. Germline V gene sequence: CDR1 LGHDT, CDR2 YNNKEL (reference sequence).